This passage covers 15 T cell receptor beta chains from one sample sequenced in a study of blood T cell repertoires in COVID-19. TCRdb keeps only in-frame clones here, not all; method: immunoSEQ multiplex PCR. The sample yields about 210,000 clones, 83% seen once. The sequenced material came from peripheral blood. These receptor sequences come from a woman in her forties or fifties with acute or convalescent COVID-19.

The rearrangement uses TRBV6-6 and TRBJ1-1; 8 bases align to TRBD1. Trimming took 6 bases from V and 3 from J; bases not matched to a gene: 3. From germline, CDR1 is MNHNY and CDR2 SVGAGI (reference sequence). This CDR3 has 13 amino acids. In nucleotides, the CDR3 is TGTGCCAGCAGCCACAGGGGGGACACTGAAGCTTTCTTT. It translates to CASSHRGDTEAFF.

The chain is built from TRBV15 and TRBJ1-2; D is possibly TRBD1 (6 bases). The germline gives CDR1 LNHNV, CDR2 YYDKDF (reference sequence). V was shortened by 0 bases and J by 3 bases, with 23 bases between the two germline ends. This CDR3 is built from 19 residues. CDR3: CATSREKGRGSLRDYGYTF. The CDR3 DNA is TGTGCCACCAGCAGAGAGAAGGGCAGGGGCTCACTCCGGGACTATGGCTACACCTTC.

This chain uses TRBV5-6 with TRBJ1-2; D is unresolved. The CDR3 loop spans 13 amino acids. The V and J ends lost 0 bases and 5 bases respectively, with 8 bases between them. Germline values: CDR1 SGHDT, CDR2 YYEEEE. CDR3 residues: CASSLGGLYGYTF. The CDR3 DNA reads TGTGCCAGCAGCTTGGGAGGACTTTATGGCTACACCTTC.

This clone was detected a few times. The chain joins TRBV28 to TRBJ2-7; 14 positions agree with TRBD2. Germline V gives CDR1 MDHEN, CDR2 SYDVKM. Trimming removed 3 bases from V and 3 bases from J; junction bases left unmatched: 4. The CDR3 spans 16 residues. The CDR3 spells CASSFTGTSGGYEQYF. The DNA for the CDR3 is TGTGCCAGCAGTTTCACCGGGACTAGCGGGGGCTACGAGCAGTACTTC.

The J gene is TRBJ1-2, the V gene TRBV5-5; 7 bases line up with TRBD1. Germline CDR1 reads SGHKS; CDR2 reads YYEKEE (reference sequence). V lost 1 base to trimming and J lost 5 bases; unmatched junction nucleotides: 8. The CDR3 consists of 15 residues. The CDR3 coding sequence is TGTGCCAGCAGCTTGTCTGGCGCAGGGGGATATGGCTACACCTTC. It translates to CASSLSGAGGYGYTF.

The rearrangement links TRBV11-2 to TRBJ2-7, with unresolved D. The germline V and J ends were trimmed by 3 bases and 3 bases, with 3 bases remaining between them. The CDR3 is 11 amino acids. Per germline, CDR1 SGHAT and CDR2 FQNNGV. CDR3 bases: TGTGCCAGCAGCTTCCTCTACGAGCAGTACTTC. Translated: CASSFLYEQYF.

This clone was counted once. V and J are TRBV3-1 (or the pseudogene TRBV3-2) and TRBJ1-2; no clear D gene. CDR1 and CDR2 from the germline V gene are LGHDT and YNNKEL (reference sequence). V was clipped by 0 bases and J by 7 bases, with 6 bases between them. The CDR3 sequence is 12 residues long. This CDR3 reads CASSQEAGGYTF. The CDR3 DNA is TGTGCCAGCAGCCAAGAGGCGGGTGGCTACACCTTC.

This clone was seen more than once but under ten times. The V and J genes are TRBV5-1 and TRBJ1-1, with TRBD1 as a possible D gene (6 bases). The germline V gene encodes CDR1 SGHRS and CDR2 YFSETQ. This CDR3 spans 14 amino acids. Deletions cut 4 bases from V and 5 bases from J, with 15 bases between. CDR3 DNA sequence: TGCGCCAGCAGCATTACCACAGGGAAGACTGAAGCTTTCTTT. Its translation is CASSITTGKTEAFF.

This clone was seen only a few times. The V call is TRBV27, the J call TRBJ2-3; D ambiguous. The CDR3 covers 13 residues. V was clipped by 6 bases and J by 0 bases, with 7 bases between them. Germline CDR1 is MNHEY and CDR2 is SMNVEV (reference sequence). The CDR3 bases are TGTGCCAGCAGGGGTAGCAGCACAGATACGCAGTATTTT. It yields the protein CASRGSSTDTQYF.

This chain connects TRBV2 to TRBJ1-1; D unresolved. CDR3 size: 15 residues. The germline gives CDR1 SNHLY, CDR2 FYNNEI. The germline V and J ends were trimmed by 0 bases and 2 bases, with 10 bases remaining between them. This CDR3 is CASSEAVGLNTEAFF. CDR3 in DNA: TGTGCCAGCAGTGAAGCCGTCGGTCTTAACACTGAAGCTTTCTTT.

This clone was observed a handful of times. The V and J genes are TRBV28 and TRBJ1-5; D may be TRBD1 (5 bases). Trimming left V 6 bases short and J 5 bases short, with 17 bases between. In germline, CDR1 is MDHEN, CDR2 SYDVKM. The CDR3 runs 15 residues. CDR3 in amino acids: CASSPGEGYHQPQHF. Written as DNA, the CDR3 is TGTGCCAGCAGCCCGGGGGAAGGGTACCATCAGCCCCAGCATTTT.

V gene TRBV5-6 combines with J gene TRBJ2-7, with a tentative D call TRBD2 (6 bases). Trimming removed 6 bases at V and 0 bases at J, with 16 bases between. CDR3 length: 15 amino acids. Per the germline V gene, CDR1 is SGHDT and CDR2 is YYEEEE. CDR3 in amino acids: CASTFGGSRSYEQYF. The CDR3 DNA follows: TGTGCCAGCACTTTTGGAGGGTCGCGCTCCTACGAGCAGTACTTC.

The CDR3 sequence is CASSTGPGGSEQFF. In nucleotides, the CDR3 is TGTGCCAGTAGCACCGGCCCGGGAGGTAGTGAGCAGTTCTTC. The chain is built from TRBV19 and TRBJ2-1; 7 nucleotides align to TRBD2. Per germline, CDR1 LNHDA and CDR2 SQIVND (reference sequence). The CDR3 length is 14 residues. Losses at the gene ends were 6 bases for V and 9 bases for J; bases not matched to a gene: 11.

The gene calls are TRBV14 and TRBJ1-2; no clear D. This CDR3 has 13 amino acids. The V gene lost 1 base and the J gene lost 6 bases, with 9 bases spanning the gap. Germline CDR1 SGHDN, CDR2 FVKESK. The CDR3 is CASSQASPDGYTF. The CDR3, as DNA: TGTGCCAGCAGCCAAGCAAGCCCGGATGGCTACACCTTC.

For this clone: The sample holds other DNA sequences that translate to the same CDR3. The chain has TRBV6-5 and TRBJ1-2; 12 bases are a match to TRBD1. Losses at the gene ends were 2 bases for V and 7 bases for J; bases not matched to a gene: 5. Germline V CDR1 and CDR2: MNHEY, SVGAGI. The CDR3 totals 15 residues. The CDR3 sequence: CASSYGGQGAGGYTF. The CDR3 DNA sequence: TGTGCCAGCAGTTACGGGGGACAGGGGGCGGGTGGCTACACCTTC.